One and the same sample provided the 9 T cell receptor beta chains below, sequenced in a study of CD8 T cells in ankylosing spondylitis. MiXCR was run by TCRdb on the 5' RACE reads, yielding one entry per CDR3 protein. The sample lists 200,000 to 250,000 distinct CDR3 sequences, about 11% occurring once. Sequenced input: blood, either unsorted or a sorted T cell fraction (not recorded which). The receptors originated from a male donor with ankylosing spondylitis or in good health (not recorded which).

The gene calls are TRBV7-9 and TRBJ2-7; D may be TRBD1 (6 bases). Looked up from germline, CDR1 is SEHNR and CDR2 is FQNEAQ (reference sequence). The CDR3 loop spans 14 amino acids. Deletions cut 2 bases from V and 5 bases from J, with 13 bases between. The CDR3, as DNA: TGTGCCAGCAGCTTACCCTCTACAGGGAACGAGCAGTACTTC. This encodes CASSLPSTGNEQYF.

Remarks on this clonotype: This may arise from a read error, as a much more abundant clone is one base away. J is TRBJ2-1 and V is TRBV7-8, with D maybe TRBD2 (7 bases). CDR3 length: 16 residues. Germline CDR1 is SGHVS and CDR2 is FQNEAQ. CDR3 loop: CAISPRGLAAYNEQFF. CDR3 sequence (DNA): TGTGCCATCAGCCCCCGGGGGCTAGCGGCCTACAATGAGCAGTTCTTC.

J is TRBJ2-2 and V is TRBV2; D unclear. The CDR3 sequence is 15 residues long. The germline gives CDR1 SNHLY, CDR2 FYNNEI. The V and J ends lost 7 bases and 1 base respectively, with 13 bases between them. CDR3 nucleotide sequence: TGTGCCAGCACCGGCTTCACCGGGAACACCGGGGAGCTGTTTTTT. This gives the protein CASTGFTGNTGELFF.

In this sample, this clonotype turned up many times. CDR3 in amino acids: CAITDSYNEQFF. CDR3 nucleotide sequence: TGTGCCATCACCGACTCCTACAATGAGCAGTTCTTC. This chain connects TRBV10-3 to TRBJ2-1; D gene ambiguous. The CDR3 length is 12 residues. Trimming pared 7 bases from V and 0 bases from J, leaving 4 bases between. The germline V gene encodes CDR1 ENHRY and CDR2 SYGVKD.

This clonotype was seen ten or more times. The V gene is TRBV6-1, the J gene TRBJ1-5, with TRBD1 matching over 10 bases. Germline V gives CDR1 MNHNS, CDR2 SASEGT. The CDR3 extends over 14 amino acids. V lost 8 bases to trimming and J lost 4 bases; unmatched junction nucleotides: 5. The CDR3 bases are TGTGCCAGCGGGGACAGGGGCATGAATCAGCCCCAGCATTTT. It specifies CASGDRGMNQPQHF.

This clonotype has a handful of counts. The chain uses TRBV6-1 and TRBJ1-5; D is undetermined. The length of the CDR3 is 11 residues. Deletions cut 8 bases from V and 9 bases from J, with 11 bases between. Per germline, CDR1 MNHNS and CDR2 SASEGT. The CDR3 DNA sequence: TGTGCCAGCGGTTCCCATCGGCCCCAGCATTTT. It codes for CASGSHRPQHF.

There are many counts of this clonotype. The V and J genes are TRBV6-5 and TRBJ2-7; 7 bases agree with TRBD1. Germline CDR1 reads MNHEY; CDR2 reads SVGAGI. The CDR3 totals 14 residues. The V gene end was trimmed by 2 bases and the J gene end by 4 bases; junction bases not matched to a gene: 5. The CDR3 coding sequence is TGTGCCAGCAGTTACGACCTGGACAGGTACGAGCAGTACTTC. This encodes CASSYDLDRYEQYF.

At least ten counts were recorded for this clonotype. This chain connects TRBV5-5 to TRBJ2-1, with D maybe TRBD2 (5 bases). Germline CDR1 reads SGHKS; CDR2 reads YYEKEE (reference sequence). V lost 1 base and J lost 3, with 11 bases in between. This CDR3 contains 15 residues. Written as DNA, the CDR3 is TGTGCCAGCAGCTTGAGGAGCGGAGTCTACAATGAGCAGTTCTTC. Residues: CASSLRSGVYNEQFF.

This clonotype was counted ten times or more. One end of the junction varies from germline; a read error may be responsible. This rearrangement joins TRBV6-1 to TRBJ2-7, with D perhaps TRBD2 (6 bases). Germline V gives CDR1 MNHNS, CDR2 SASEGT. The CDR3 contains 15 residues. CDR3 region: CASSQAGSNPYEQYF. CDR3 nucleotides: TGTGCCAGCAGTCAAGCGGGTTCCAACCCCTACGAGCAGTACTTC.